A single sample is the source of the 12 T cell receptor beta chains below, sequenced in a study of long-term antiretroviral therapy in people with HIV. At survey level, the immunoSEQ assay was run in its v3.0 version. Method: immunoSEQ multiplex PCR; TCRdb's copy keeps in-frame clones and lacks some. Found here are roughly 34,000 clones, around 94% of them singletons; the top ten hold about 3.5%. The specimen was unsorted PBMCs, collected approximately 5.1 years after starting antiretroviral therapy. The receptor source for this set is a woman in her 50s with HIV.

This chain's CDR3 is CASSLVARGEKLFF. Written as DNA, the CDR3 is TGTGCCAGCAGCTTAGTGGCTCGGGGTGAAAAACTGTTTTTT. The chain recombines TRBV7-2 with TRBJ1-4; D is unclear. The CDR3 is 14 residues long. V shed 1 base and J shed 7 bases, with 10 bases lying between them. Germline V gene lookup returns CDR1 SGHTA and CDR2 FQGNSA.

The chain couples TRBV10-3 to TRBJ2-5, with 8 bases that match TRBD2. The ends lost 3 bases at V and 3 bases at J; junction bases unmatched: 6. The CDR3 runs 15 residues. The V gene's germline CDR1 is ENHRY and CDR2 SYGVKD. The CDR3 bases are TGTGCCATCAGTGAAGGGGCGGGGGGCGAAGAGACCCAGTACTTC. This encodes CAISEGAGGEETQYF.

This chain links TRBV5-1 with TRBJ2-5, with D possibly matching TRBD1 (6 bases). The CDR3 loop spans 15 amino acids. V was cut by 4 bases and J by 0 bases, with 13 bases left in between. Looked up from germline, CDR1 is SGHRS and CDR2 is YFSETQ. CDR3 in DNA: TGCGCCAGCAGCCTTGGTCGACAGGACCAAGAGACCCAGTACTTC. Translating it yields CASSLGRQDQETQYF.

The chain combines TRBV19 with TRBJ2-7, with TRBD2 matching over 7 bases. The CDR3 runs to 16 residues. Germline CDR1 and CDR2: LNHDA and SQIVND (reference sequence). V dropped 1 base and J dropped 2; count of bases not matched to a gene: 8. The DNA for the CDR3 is TGTGCCAGTAGTATAGTTGCCGGGGGGACCGCCTACGAGCAGTACTTC. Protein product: CASSIVAGGTAYEQYF.

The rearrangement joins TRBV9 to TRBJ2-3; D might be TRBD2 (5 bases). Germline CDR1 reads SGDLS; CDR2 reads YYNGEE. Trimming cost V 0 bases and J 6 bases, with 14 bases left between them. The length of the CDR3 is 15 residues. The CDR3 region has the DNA TGTGCCAGCAGCGTAGGGAGAGGACTTCCCGATACGCAGTATTTT. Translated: CASSVGRGLPDTQYF.

The CDR3 protein is CASQTGGAETQYF. The CDR3 DNA reads TGCGCCAGCCAGACAGGGGGGGCCGAGACCCAGTACTTC. The rearrangement joins TRBV5-1 to TRBJ2-5; 9 bases are a match to TRBD1. The CDR3 loop spans 13 amino acids. The trim removed 7 bases at V and 5 bases at J, leaving 6 bases unmatched. Germline CDR1 SGHRS, CDR2 YFSETQ.

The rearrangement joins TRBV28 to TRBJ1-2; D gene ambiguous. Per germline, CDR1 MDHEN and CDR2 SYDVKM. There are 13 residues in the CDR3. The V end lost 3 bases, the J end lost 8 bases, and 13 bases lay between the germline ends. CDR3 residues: CASSFPSRRGYTF. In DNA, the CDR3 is TGTGCCAGCAGTTTCCCGAGTCGTCGCGGCTACACCTTC.

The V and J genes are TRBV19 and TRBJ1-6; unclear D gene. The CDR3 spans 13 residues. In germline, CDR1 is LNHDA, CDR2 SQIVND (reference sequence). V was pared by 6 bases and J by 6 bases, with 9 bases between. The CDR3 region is CASSGLINSPLHF. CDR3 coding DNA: TGTGCCAGTAGCGGACTGATTAATTCACCCCTCCACTTT.

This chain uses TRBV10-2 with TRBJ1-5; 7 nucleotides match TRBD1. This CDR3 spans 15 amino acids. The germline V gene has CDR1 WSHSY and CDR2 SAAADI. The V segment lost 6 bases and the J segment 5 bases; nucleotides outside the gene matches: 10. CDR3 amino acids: CASRLHRDSDQPQHF. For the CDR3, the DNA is TGCGCCAGCAGGCTACACCGGGACAGCGATCAGCCCCAGCATTTT.

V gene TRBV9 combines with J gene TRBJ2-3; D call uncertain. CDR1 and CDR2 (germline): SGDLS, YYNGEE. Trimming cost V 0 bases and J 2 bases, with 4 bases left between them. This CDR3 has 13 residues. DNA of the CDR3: TGTGCCAGCAGCGTAGTCCCCACAGATACGCAGTATTTT. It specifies CASSVVPTDTQYF.

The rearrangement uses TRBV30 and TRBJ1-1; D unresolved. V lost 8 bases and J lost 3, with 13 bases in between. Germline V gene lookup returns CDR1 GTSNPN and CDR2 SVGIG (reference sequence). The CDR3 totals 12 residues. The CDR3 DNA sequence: TGTGCCACGGAAACACGGGACACTGAAGCTTTCTTT. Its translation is CATETRDTEAFF.

DNA of the CDR3: TGTGCCAGCAGAGTAGCGGGGTACAATGAGCAGTTCTTC. It translates to CASRVAGYNEQFF. V gene TRBV6-1 combines with J gene TRBJ2-1; 8 bases agree with TRBD2. CDR1 and CDR2 from the germline V gene are MNHNS and SASEGT. The CDR3 contains 13 residues. V was clipped by 6 bases and J by 4 bases; unmatched bases: 2.